This T cell receptor (beta chain) was recorded in a study of identifying expanded T cells in peripheral blood. Broader study findings: Technical replicates showed 0.9 to 1.5 changed clones; roughly two weeks 15 to 20; four weeks 19. Across healthy donors, higher total template counts meant significantly greater approximately 2-week count variance.

This clone was seen a handful of times. Its target is not known. The V and J ends lost 3 bases and 7 bases respectively, with 13 bases between them. This CDR3 comprises 14 residues. Germline-derived CDR1 and CDR2 are MGHDK and SYGVNS. Assay used: immunoSEQ multiplex PCR; TCRdb lists only in-frame clones, some missing. This sample has around 120,000 clones, with more than 85% found just once. Material: blood. V usage is TRBV25-1 and J usage is TRBJ1-5; D is undetermined. This sequence was found in a person between 18 and 69 years old in good health. The CDR3 DNA reads as TGTGCCAGCAGTGACATCGGGAACGTACAGCCCCAGCATTTT. Encoded protein: CASSDIGNVQPQHF.